The 27 T cell receptor beta chains given below trace back to one sample, sequenced in a study of OX40 agonist ivuxolimab in advanced cancers. Receptors were amplified or captured by the immunoSEQ multiplex PCR assay. TCRdb mirrors the immuneACCESS table, restricted to in-frame sequences. Some clones are absent from its copies; in checked studies, under half trace to an unresolved V gene, and the reason for the others is unknown. The sample contains about 91,000 clones, about 85% of them found a single time. The ten largest clonotypes hold 1.1% of the sample. The sample consisted of CD4+ or CD8+ T cells sorted from blood, taken in a trial of the OX40 agonist ivuxolimab. These receptors were obtained from an adult with an advanced solid tumor such as melanoma, head and neck, liver or kidney cancer.

V and J are TRBV6-1 and TRBJ2-1; possibly TRBD1 or TRBD2 for D (5 bases each). Deletions cut 6 bases from V and 8 bases from J, with 17 bases between. The germline V gene has CDR1 MNHNS and CDR2 SASEGT. The CDR3 loop spans 14 amino acids. CDR3 sequence (DNA): TGTGCCAGCAGAACCGGGGACCCTCGGGATGAGCAGTTCTTC. This gives the protein CASRTGDPRDEQFF.

The V and J genes are TRBV18 and TRBJ1-4; 9 bases line up with TRBD1. The CDR3 sequence is 14 residues long. Germline loops: CDR1 KGHSH, CDR2 LQKENI. V dropped 2 bases and J dropped 8; count of bases not matched to a gene: 3. CDR3 in DNA: TGTGCCAGCTCACCAGGGACAGGGCCGGAAAAACTGTTTTTT. It specifies CASSPGTGPEKLFF.

V is TRBV11-3 and J is TRBJ2-1; TRBD1 agrees at 7 bases. CDR1 and CDR2 from the germline V gene are SGHNT and YENEEA. Germline trimming cut 1 base from V and 8 bases from J; bases unmatched to any gene: 8. The CDR3 totals 15 residues. CDR3 residues: CASSLGGGPKDEQFF. The CDR3 DNA reads as TGTGCCAGCAGCTTAGGAGGGGGCCCGAAGGATGAGCAGTTCTTC.

The chain has TRBV10-3 and TRBJ2-5, with TRBD1 identical over 7 bases. Germline V gives CDR1 ENHRY, CDR2 SYGVKD. V gave up 6 bases and J gave up 1 base; unmatched junction bases: 2. This CDR3 region has 13 residues. CDR3 region: CAISYRGQETQYF. CDR3 nucleotide sequence: TGTGCCATCAGCTACAGGGGCCAAGAGACCCAGTACTTC.

V is TRBV4-3 and J is TRBJ2-5, with 10 bases aligning to TRBD1. The CDR3 sequence is 14 residues long. The V gene's germline CDR1 is LGHNA and CDR2 YSLEER. V shed 2 bases, J shed 11 bases, and the junction held 8 bases outside the gene matches. Here the CDR3 reads CASSQTGQGNKQYF. CDR3 sequence (DNA): TGCGCCAGCAGCCAAACGGGACAGGGGAACAAGCAGTACTTC.

The chain uses TRBV6-6 and TRBJ1-3; D may be TRBD1 (6 bases). V was clipped by 0 bases and J by 3 bases, with 12 bases between them. Looked up from germline, CDR1 is MNHNY and CDR2 is SVGAGI (reference sequence). The CDR3 is 16 amino acids. Written as DNA, the CDR3 is TGTGCCAGCAGTTACTCGGTGGGGGCTGATGGAAACACCATATATTTT. It translates to CASSYSVGADGNTIYF.

This sequence joins TRBV5-8 and TRBJ2-3; 11 nucleotides match TRBD1. This CDR3 spans 17 amino acids. With V trimmed by 4 bases and J by 6 bases, 13 bases remained unmatched. The germline CDR1 and CDR2 sequences are SGHTS and YDEGEE. In nucleotides, the CDR3 is TGTGCCAGCAGCGTCGTTTACGGGACAGGGGGATGGGATACGCAGTATTTT. The encoded protein is CASSVVYGTGGWDTQYF.

V is TRBV18 and J is TRBJ1-1, with 11 bases fitting TRBD1. This CDR3 spans 13 amino acids. After removal of 3 bases from V and 7 bases from J, the junction contained 1 base not matched to a gene. Germline assignment: CDR1 KGHSH and CDR2 LQKENI. DNA for the CDR3: TGTGCCAGCTCACCGGGACAGGGGGGTGAAGCTTTCTTT. Translating it yields CASSPGQGGEAFF.

The chain is built from TRBV28 and TRBJ1-4, with D maybe TRBD1 (5 bases). Germline V gives CDR1 MDHEN, CDR2 SYDVKM. V shed 3 bases and J shed 7 bases, with 18 bases lying between them. CDR3 length equals 16 residues. The CDR3 DNA follows: TGTGCCAGCAGTTTTCGCCGACTCACGGGGGGTGAAAAACTGTTTTTT. Its protein is CASSFRRLTGGEKLFF.

The rearrangement links TRBV4-3 to TRBJ1-1, with D unresolved. Germline CDR1 LGHNA, CDR2 YSLEER. The CDR3 loop spans 17 amino acids. V shed 2 bases and J shed 5 bases, with 21 bases lying between them. The CDR3 spells CASSQSEGSFSGTEAFF. The CDR3 DNA sequence: TGCGCCAGCAGCCAATCGGAGGGATCCTTTTCGGGTACTGAAGCTTTCTTT.

This sequence joins TRBV6-5 and TRBJ1-2, with D tentatively TRBD1 (6 bases). The germline V gene encodes CDR1 MNHEY and CDR2 SVGAGI. The germline V and J ends were trimmed by 7 bases and 4 bases, with 10 bases remaining between them. The CDR3 is 12 residues long. The CDR3 reads CASTGTPYGYTF. The CDR3 bases are TGTGCCAGCACCGGGACACCCTATGGCTACACCTTC.

This clone appeared a single time. DNA for the CDR3: TGTGCCAGCAGCGAAACAGGGTTTAGCTATGGCTACACCTTC. The encoded protein is CASSETGFSYGYTF. The genes are TRBV7-8 and TRBJ1-2, with D maybe TRBD1 (6 bases). V lost 5 bases, J lost 4 bases, and 14 bases lay in between. Germline assignment: CDR1 SGHVS and CDR2 FQNEAQ. CDR3 length: 14 amino acids.

The V gene is TRBV7-3, the J gene TRBJ2-5; D tentatively fits TRBD1 or TRBD2 (5 bases each). Germline assignment: CDR1 SGHTA and CDR2 FQGTGA. The CDR3 runs to 13 residues. V lost 6 bases and J 5 bases, leaving 13 bases between the germline ends. CDR3 sequence reads: CASSRTQGETQYF. As DNA, the CDR3 is TGTGCCAGCAGTCGGACTCAGGGTGAGACCCAGTACTTC.

In this sample, this clone turned up a few times. This chain uses TRBV7-2 with TRBJ1-2; D not certain. This CDR3 region has 13 residues. V was clipped by 5 bases and J by 8 bases, with 15 bases between them. Germline V gene lookup returns CDR1 SGHTA and CDR2 FQGNSA. CDR3: CASSRPTPGGYTF. CDR3 sequence (DNA): TGTGCCAGCAGCCGACCTACTCCTGGGGGCTACACCTTC. The whole variable domain, remainder taken from reference TRBV7-2 and TRBJ1-2, is GAGVSQSPSNKVTEKGKDVELRCDPISGHTALYWYRQSLGQGLEFLIYFQGNSAPDKSGLPSDRFSAERTGGSVSTLTIQRTQQEDSAVYLCASSRPTPGGYTFGSGTRLTVV.

The rearrangement uses TRBV30 and TRBJ1-3; D may be TRBD1 (5 bases). The CDR3 sequence is 18 residues long. Deletions cut 3 bases from V and 4 bases from J, with 25 bases between. CDR1 GTSNPN and CDR2 SVGIG come from the germline V gene (reference sequence). CDR3 sequence (DNA): TGTGCCTGGAGCCCCAAGGGTCGGGGCAATGTCGGAGGAAACACCATATATTTT. Translated: CAWSPKGRGNVGGNTIYF. The variable domain in full, completed from reference TRBV30 and TRBJ1-3, reads SQTIHQWPATLVQPVGSPLSLECTVEGTSNPNLYWYRQAAGRGLQLLFYSVGIGQISSEVPQNLSASRPQDRQFILSSKKLLLSDSGFYLCAWSPKGRGNVGGNTIYFGEGSWLTVV.

The chain employs TRBV18 and TRBJ2-3, with D tentatively TRBD2 (5 bases). This CDR3 contains 14 residues. Germline CDR1 is KGHSH and CDR2 is LQKENI. Trimming removed 3 bases from V and 3 bases from J, with 10 bases in between. CDR3 DNA: TGTGCCAGCTCACCTACATCGGGGACAGATACGCAGTATTTT. It yields the protein CASSPTSGTDTQYF.

This clone appeared a few times. The chain joins TRBV10-1 to TRBJ2-2; TRBD1 agrees at 8 bases. This CDR3 is 16 amino acids long. CDR1 WNHNN and CDR2 SYGVQD come from the germline V gene (reference sequence). With 6 bases clipped from V and 7 bases from J, the junction kept 13 bases outside the gene matches. CDR3 region: CASSDTTGDVFGELFF. For the CDR3, the DNA is TGCGCCAGCAGCGATACGACAGGGGACGTATTCGGGGAGCTGTTTTTT.

The chain has TRBV7-2 and TRBJ1-5; 7 bases align to TRBD1. V shed 5 bases, J shed 12 bases, and the junction held 7 bases outside the gene matches. Germline V gene sequence: CDR1 SGHTA, CDR2 FQGNSA. This CDR3 is built from 12 residues. The CDR3 here is CASSPSRGIQHF. The CDR3 bases are TGTGCCAGCAGCCCAAGCAGGGGGATCCAGCATTTT.

The chain employs TRBV27 and TRBJ2-3; 9 positions agree with TRBD1. Germline V gene sequence: CDR1 MNHEY, CDR2 SMNVEV (reference sequence). The CDR3 covers 16 residues. V gave up 4 bases and J gave up 2 bases; unmatched junction bases: 7. The CDR3 DNA reads TGTGCCAGCAGTTGGGGACAGGGCCCATCCACAGATACGCAGTATTTT. It yields the protein CASSWGQGPSTDTQYF.

CDR3 DNA: TGTGCCAGCAGCCCACAGGGAACCTACGAGCAGTACGTC. Translated, it gives CASSPQGTYEQYV. This chain connects TRBV5-4 to TRBJ2-7; the D gene is possibly TRBD1 (6 bases). V lost 4 bases, J lost 2 bases, and 10 bases lay in between. The CDR3 totals 13 residues. Germline assignment: CDR1 SGHNT and CDR2 YYREEE (reference sequence).

This chain joins TRBV7-3 and TRBJ2-2; D possibly corresponds to TRBD1 (7 bases). Per the germline V gene, CDR1 is SGHTA and CDR2 is FQGTGA. The ends were cut back, 5 bases at V and 0 bases at J, with 16 bases in the middle. There are 17 residues in the CDR3. CDR3 coding DNA: TGTGCCAGCAGCCGACTAGGGACAGCCGCGAACACCGGGGAGCTGTTTTTT. Residues: CASSRLGTAANTGELFF.

The chain joins TRBV9 to TRBJ2-3, with TRBD1 matching 8 bases. This CDR3 has 15 residues. The trim removed 4 bases at V and 2 bases at J, leaving 6 bases unmatched. Looked up from germline, CDR1 is SGDLS and CDR2 is YYNGEE. For the CDR3, the DNA is TGTGCCAGCAGCCCCCGGACAGGGAACACAGATACGCAGTATTTT. Protein: CASSPRTGNTDTQYF.

This clone was observed once. The CDR3 protein is CAVKRGGNYNQPQHF. The CDR3, as DNA: TGTGCCGTTAAGAGGGGGGGCAATTACAATCAGCCCCAGCATTTT. The V gene is TRBV19, the J gene TRBJ1-5, with D perhaps TRBD1 (6 bases). There are 15 residues in the CDR3. The germline V gene has CDR1 LNHDA and CDR2 SQIVND (reference sequence). V lost 11 bases and J lost 3, with 20 bases in between.

This clone was detected only once. The chain recombines TRBV19 with TRBJ1-5; D perhaps matches TRBD1 (6 bases). There are 15 residues in the CDR3. CDR1 and CDR2 (germline): LNHDA, SQIVND (reference sequence). V dropped 6 bases and J dropped 5 bases, with 17 bases sitting between them. CDR3 region: CASSPVGGAHQPQHF. The CDR3 DNA reads TGTGCCAGTAGCCCCGTCGGGGGGGCACATCAGCCCCAGCATTTT.

This clone was seen a few times. The chain joins TRBV10-3 to TRBJ1-3; a weak D match, TRBD1 (5 bases). The V gene lost 6 bases and the J gene lost 0 bases, with 6 bases spanning the gap. Germline V gene data show CDR1 as ENHRY and CDR2 as SYGVKD. CDR3 length equals 13 residues. The CDR3 region is CAIRQGSGNTIYF. The CDR3 nucleotides are TGTGCCATCAGGCAGGGCTCTGGAAACACCATATATTTT.

The V gene is TRBV30, the J gene TRBJ1-2; D gene ambiguous. This CDR3 has 15 residues. The V gene lost 0 bases and the J gene lost 6 bases, with 17 bases spanning the gap. Germline CDR1 reads GTSNPN; CDR2 reads SVGIG (reference sequence). The CDR3 DNA sequence: TGTGCCTGGAGTGTAACAAGCCTTTGGATCCATGGCTACACCTTC. Its protein product is CAWSVTSLWIHGYTF.

This chain links TRBV7-2 with TRBJ2-1; the match to TRBD1 covers 7 bases. This CDR3 spans 15 amino acids. Germline CDR1 reads SGHTA; CDR2 reads FQGNSA. Unmatched junction bases numbered 8, after V lost 4 bases and J lost 5 bases. In DNA, the CDR3 is TGTGCCAGCAGCTATCAGGGGGTGAGGCACAATGAGCAGTTCTTC. It is translated as CASSYQGVRHNEQFF.